This entry is about one T cell receptor beta chain. V shed 0 bases, J shed 0 bases, and the junction held 4 bases outside the gene matches. The CDR3 is 16 residues long. Looked up from germline, CDR1 is SGHRS and CDR2 is YFSETQ. The sample is drawn from a study of blood T cell repertoires in COVID-19. Study overall: The origin of the acute and convalescent COVID-19 samples was the United States, Italy and Spain.

Original data processing: Reference gene primer amplification in the assay estimated nucleated cell counts. The method was immunoSEQ multiplex PCR; TCRdb's version includes in-frame clones alone and lacks a portion of them. The V and J calls and clone size are taken from that table; D and trimming were inferred from the DNA. The sample includes around 130,000 clones, approximately 79% of them seen just once. Participants' reported clinical history set cohort assignment. The genes are TRBV5-1 and TRBJ2-3, with 7 bases identical to TRBD2. Material for sequencing was PBMCs or T cells enriched from blood (not recorded which). The clonotype originates from a man in his forties with acute COVID-19. DNA of the CDR3: TGCGCCAGCAGCTTGGGCGGGAGCACAAGCACAGATACGCAGTATTTT. It is translated as CASSLGGSTSTDTQYF.